The 7 T cell receptor beta chains listed next were all sequenced from one sample in a study of blood T cell repertoires in COVID-19. Produced via immunoSEQ multiplex PCR; TCRdb's table is partial and in-frame only. The sample contains about 130,000 clones, about 70% of which appear only once. The specimen was peripheral blood. The receptors originated from an elderly man with COVID-19, enrolled during active disease.

The chain joins TRBV15 to TRBJ2-7; D is perhaps TRBD2 (6 bases). V lost 0 bases to trimming and J lost 6 bases, with 15 bases between them. CDR3 length equals 15 residues. The germline V gene has CDR1 LNHNV and CDR2 YYDKDF (reference sequence). The CDR3 spells CATSRDSGAGSEQYF. The DNA of the CDR3 is TGTGCCACCAGCAGAGATTCCGGGGCGGGATCCGAGCAGTACTTC.

This clone has only a few counts. The chain links TRBV6-1 to TRBJ2-6, with D tentatively TRBD2 (6 bases). Trimming removed 0 bases from V and 4 bases from J, with 13 bases in between. Germline lookup yields CDR1 MNHNS and CDR2 SASEGT. The CDR3 contains 17 residues. CDR3 in amino acids: CASSEAVGGDGANVLTF. The CDR3 region has the DNA TGTGCCAGCAGTGAAGCTGTTGGAGGGGACGGGGCCAACGTCCTGACTTTC.

V gene TRBV6-5 combines with J gene TRBJ2-5; 9 bases fit TRBD1. The CDR3 is 15 amino acids. Trimming took 4 bases from V and 4 from J; bases not matched to a gene: 7. The V gene's germline CDR1 is MNHEY and CDR2 SVGAGI. The CDR3 DNA reads as TGTGCCAGCAGTTCCGCGGGACAGGGAGGAGAGACCCAGTACTTC. Protein: CASSSAGQGGETQYF.

The V and J genes are TRBV4-2 and TRBJ1-2, with a weak D call TRBD1 (6 bases). Germline lookup yields CDR1 LGHNA and CDR2 YNFKEQ. The CDR3 totals 15 residues. Trimming took 0 bases from V and 8 from J, leaving 16 bases between them. The CDR3, as DNA: TGTGCCAGCAGCCAAGAGGGGGCCGGAGATAAAGGCTACACCTTC. Residues: CASSQEGAGDKGYTF.

This clone appeared a single time. In nucleotides, the CDR3 is TGTGCCAGTGGTAAGGGGTACGAGCAGTACTTC. This sequence encodes CASGKGYEQYF. The chain joins TRBV3-1 (or the pseudogene TRBV3-2) to TRBJ2-7; possible D gene TRBD1, 5 bases. V was shortened by 9 bases and J by 4 bases, with 10 bases between the two germline ends. In germline, CDR1 is LGHDT, CDR2 YNNKEL (reference sequence). The CDR3 is 11 residues long.

V and J are TRBV24-1 and TRBJ2-5; D is uncertain. The CDR3 runs to 12 residues. Trimming took 5 bases from V and 4 from J, leaving 7 bases between them. Per the germline V gene, CDR1 is KGHDR and CDR2 is SFDVKD. The CDR3 sequence is CATSGGLETQYF. CDR3 coding DNA: TGTGCCACCAGTGGCGGTCTAGAGACCCAGTACTTC.

V is TRBV11-2 and J is TRBJ1-6, with D tentatively TRBD1 (5 bases). With 5 bases removed from V and 8 bases from J, the gap between germline ends came to 19 bases. From germline, CDR1 is SGHAT and CDR2 FQNNGV. This CDR3 contains 16 residues. The CDR3 DNA follows: TGTGCCAGCAGCAAAGAGGAGGGGCGAACCGATTCACCCCTCCACTTT. Translating it yields CASSKEEGRTDSPLHF.